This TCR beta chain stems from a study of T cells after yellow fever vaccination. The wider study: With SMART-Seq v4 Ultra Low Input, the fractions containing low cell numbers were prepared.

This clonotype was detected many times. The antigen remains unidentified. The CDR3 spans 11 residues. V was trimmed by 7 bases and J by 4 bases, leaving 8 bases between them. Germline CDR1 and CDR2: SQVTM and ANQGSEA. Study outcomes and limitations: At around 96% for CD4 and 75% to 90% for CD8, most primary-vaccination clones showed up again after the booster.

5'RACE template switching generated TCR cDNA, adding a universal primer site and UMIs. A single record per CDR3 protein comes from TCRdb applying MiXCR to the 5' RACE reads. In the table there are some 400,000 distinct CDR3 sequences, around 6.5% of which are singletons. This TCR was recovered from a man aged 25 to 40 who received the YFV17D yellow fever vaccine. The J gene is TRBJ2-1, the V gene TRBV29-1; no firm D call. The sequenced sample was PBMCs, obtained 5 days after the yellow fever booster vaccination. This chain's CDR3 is CSGAAYNEQFF. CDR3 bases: TGCAGCGGGGCAGCTTACAATGAGCAGTTCTTC.